These T cell receptor beta chains were read from a single sample in a study of T cell repertoires in cytomegalovirus infection. Via MiXCR, TCRdb re-called the reads, giving one row per CDR3 protein. The sample lists about 150,000 distinct CDR3 sequences; around 20% were seen once. Material for sequencing was PBMCs. The receptor source for this set is a human donor in good health (CMV status not recorded). Some clones in this sample may be carry-over from other donors' samples. CDR3s include the opening cysteine and the closing phenylalanine or tryptophan. D genes are given only for firm matches. Size values are once, few and many counts, or a class for expanded clones, and some rows have none.

-,TRBJ1-5,few,TRBV28,TGTGCCAGCAGTTTACGACAGTCCTTACCGGCCCAGCATTTT,CASSLRQSLPAQHF
TRBD1,TRBJ1-1,many,TRBV6-5,TGTGCCAGCAGTTACGTACCAGGGGGCACTGAAGCTTTCTTT,CASSYVPGGTEAFF
TRBD1,TRBJ2-3,-,TRBV13,TGTGCCAGCAGCTCGGGACAGGGGATAGATACGCAGTATTTT,CASSSGQGIDTQYF
TRBD2,TRBJ2-2,-,TRBV20-1,TGCAGTGCTAGGCCCGGGACTAGCGGGAGTCGGGCGAACACCGGGGAGCTGTTTTTT,CSARPGTSGSRANTGELFF
-,TRBJ2-7,few,TRBV5-6,TGTGCCAGCAGCTTGGAGTCGGGACACACCTACGAGCAGTACTTC,CASSLESGHTYEQYF
-,TRBJ2-7,-,TRBV7-6,TGTGCCAGCAGCTTAGTTGGTGCTAGCGACTCCTACGAGCAGTACTTC,CASSLVGASDSYEQYF
-,TRBJ2-7,-,TRBV20-1,TGCAGTACCAGGATAAGGAGCTCCTACGAGCAGTACTTC,CSTRIRSSYEQYF
TRBD2,TRBJ2-3,many,TRBV7-2,TGTGCCAGCAGTTTTTTTTTAGCGGGGGCCCTTTCTGATACGCAGTATTTT,CASSFFLAGALSDTQYF
-,TRBJ1-1,many,TRBV5-6,TGTGCCAGCAGCTTGGAGGCCAGGGACACTGAAGCTTTCTTT,CASSLEARDTEAFF
TRBD2,TRBJ2-7,-,TRBV28,TGTGCCAGCAGTACCCCGGGACTAGTCCACGAGCAGTACTTC,CASSTPGLVHEQYF
-,TRBJ2-1,few,TRBV28,TGTGCCAGCAGTCCCCCATACAACTCCTACAATGAGCAGTTCTTC,CASSPPYNSYNEQFF
-,TRBJ1-5,-,TRBV28,TGTGCCAGCAGTGAGCGGACGAGTCCTGAGCCCCAGCATTTT,CASSERTSPEPQHF
-,TRBJ2-1,few,TRBV7-3,TGTGCCAGCAGCTCCCCGTTGGAGGGGGCGGGTGAGCAGTTCTTC,CASSSPLEGAGEQFF
TRBD1,TRBJ1-6,-,TRBV20-1,TGCAGTCCGGGACAGGCGGACCTTTGGGGTTCACCCCTCCACTTT,CSPGQADLWGSPLHF
-,TRBJ2-2,few,TRBV7-8,TGTGCCAGCAGCTTGTGGGGGGGACAGCTGAACACCGGGGAGCTGTTTTTT,CASSLWGGQLNTGELFF